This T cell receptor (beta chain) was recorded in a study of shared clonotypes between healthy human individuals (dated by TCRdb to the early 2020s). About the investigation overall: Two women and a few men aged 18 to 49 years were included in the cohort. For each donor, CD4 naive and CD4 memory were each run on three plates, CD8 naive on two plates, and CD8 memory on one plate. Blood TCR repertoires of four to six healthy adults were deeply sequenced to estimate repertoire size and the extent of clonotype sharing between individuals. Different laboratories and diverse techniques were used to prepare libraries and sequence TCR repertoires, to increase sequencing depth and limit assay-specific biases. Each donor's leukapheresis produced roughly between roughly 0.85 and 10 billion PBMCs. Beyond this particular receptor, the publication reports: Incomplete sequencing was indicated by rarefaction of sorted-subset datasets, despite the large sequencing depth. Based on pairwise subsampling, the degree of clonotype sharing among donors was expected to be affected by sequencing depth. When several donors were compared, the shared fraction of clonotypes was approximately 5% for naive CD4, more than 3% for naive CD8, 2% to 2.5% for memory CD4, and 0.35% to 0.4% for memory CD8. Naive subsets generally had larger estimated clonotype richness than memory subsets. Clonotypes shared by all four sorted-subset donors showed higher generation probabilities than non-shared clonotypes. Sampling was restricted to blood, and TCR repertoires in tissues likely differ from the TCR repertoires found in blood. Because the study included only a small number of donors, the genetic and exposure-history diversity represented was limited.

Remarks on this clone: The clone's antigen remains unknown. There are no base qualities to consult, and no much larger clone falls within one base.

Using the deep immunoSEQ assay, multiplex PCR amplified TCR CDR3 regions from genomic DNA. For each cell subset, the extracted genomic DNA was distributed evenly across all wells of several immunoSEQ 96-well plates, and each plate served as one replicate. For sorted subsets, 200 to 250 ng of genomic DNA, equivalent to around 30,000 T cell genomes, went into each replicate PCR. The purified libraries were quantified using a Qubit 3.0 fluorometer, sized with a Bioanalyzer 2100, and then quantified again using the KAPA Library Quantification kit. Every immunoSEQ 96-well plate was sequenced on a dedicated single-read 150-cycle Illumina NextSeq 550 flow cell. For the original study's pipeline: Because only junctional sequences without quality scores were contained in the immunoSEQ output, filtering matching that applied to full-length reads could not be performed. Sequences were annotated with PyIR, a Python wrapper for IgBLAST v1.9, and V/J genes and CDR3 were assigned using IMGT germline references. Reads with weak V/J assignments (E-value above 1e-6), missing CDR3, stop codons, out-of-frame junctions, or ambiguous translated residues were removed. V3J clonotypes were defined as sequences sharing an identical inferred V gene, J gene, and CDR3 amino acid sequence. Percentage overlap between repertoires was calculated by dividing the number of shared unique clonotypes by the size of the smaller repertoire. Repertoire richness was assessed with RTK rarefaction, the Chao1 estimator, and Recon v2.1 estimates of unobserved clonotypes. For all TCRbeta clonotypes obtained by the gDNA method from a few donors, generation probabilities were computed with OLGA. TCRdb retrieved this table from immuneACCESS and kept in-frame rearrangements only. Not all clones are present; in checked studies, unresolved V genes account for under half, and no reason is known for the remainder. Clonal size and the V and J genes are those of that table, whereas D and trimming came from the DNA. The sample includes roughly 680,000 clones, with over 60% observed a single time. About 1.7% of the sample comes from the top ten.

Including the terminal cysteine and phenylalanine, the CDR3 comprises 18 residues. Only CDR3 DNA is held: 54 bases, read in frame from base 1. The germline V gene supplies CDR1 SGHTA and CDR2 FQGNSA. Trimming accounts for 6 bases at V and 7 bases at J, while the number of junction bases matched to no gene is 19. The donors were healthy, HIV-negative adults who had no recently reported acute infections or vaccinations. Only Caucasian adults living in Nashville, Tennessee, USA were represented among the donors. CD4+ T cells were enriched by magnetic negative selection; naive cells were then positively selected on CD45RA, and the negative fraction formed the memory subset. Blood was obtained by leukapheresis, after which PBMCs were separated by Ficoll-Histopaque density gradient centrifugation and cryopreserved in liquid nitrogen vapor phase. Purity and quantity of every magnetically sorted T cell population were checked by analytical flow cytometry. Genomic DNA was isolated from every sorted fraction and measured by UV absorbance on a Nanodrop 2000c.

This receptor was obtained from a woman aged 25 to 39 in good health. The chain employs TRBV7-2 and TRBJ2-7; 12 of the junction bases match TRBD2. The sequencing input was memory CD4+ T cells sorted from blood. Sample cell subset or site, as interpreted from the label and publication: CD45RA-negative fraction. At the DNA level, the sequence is TGTGCCAGCAGTTCGACCGTGCTAGCGGGAGGGCCATCGGGGGAGCAGTACTTC. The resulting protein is CASSSTVLAGGPSGEQYF.